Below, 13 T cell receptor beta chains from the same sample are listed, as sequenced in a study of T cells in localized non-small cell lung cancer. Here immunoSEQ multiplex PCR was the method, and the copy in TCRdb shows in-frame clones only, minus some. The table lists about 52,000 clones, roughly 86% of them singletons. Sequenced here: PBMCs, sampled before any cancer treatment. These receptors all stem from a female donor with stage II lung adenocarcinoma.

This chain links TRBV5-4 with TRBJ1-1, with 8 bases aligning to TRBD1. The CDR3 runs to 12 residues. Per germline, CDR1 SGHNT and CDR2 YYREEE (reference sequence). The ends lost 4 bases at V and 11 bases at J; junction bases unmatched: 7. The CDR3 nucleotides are TGTGCCAGCAGCCCTCAGGGACAGGTGGCTTTCTTT. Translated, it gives CASSPQGQVAFF.

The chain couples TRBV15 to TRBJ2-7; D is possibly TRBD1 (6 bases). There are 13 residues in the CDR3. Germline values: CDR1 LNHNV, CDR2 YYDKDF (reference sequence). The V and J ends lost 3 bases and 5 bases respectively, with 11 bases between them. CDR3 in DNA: TGTGCCACCAGCAGGAATGGACAGAACGAGCAGTACTTC. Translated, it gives CATSRNGQNEQYF.

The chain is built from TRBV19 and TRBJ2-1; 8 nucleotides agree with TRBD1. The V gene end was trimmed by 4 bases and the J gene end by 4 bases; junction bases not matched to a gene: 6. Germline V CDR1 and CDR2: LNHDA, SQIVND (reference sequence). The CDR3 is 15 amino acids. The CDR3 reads CASSNQGARYNEQFF. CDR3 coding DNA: TGTGCCAGTAGTAATCAGGGGGCGCGGTACAATGAGCAGTTCTTC.

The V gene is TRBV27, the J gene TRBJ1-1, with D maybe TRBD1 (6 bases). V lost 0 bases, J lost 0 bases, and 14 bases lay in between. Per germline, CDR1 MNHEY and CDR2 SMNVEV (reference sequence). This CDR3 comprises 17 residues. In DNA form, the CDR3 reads TGTGCCAGCAGTTTATCGATTGGACAGTTCATGAACACTGAAGCTTTCTTT. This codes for CASSLSIGQFMNTEAFF.

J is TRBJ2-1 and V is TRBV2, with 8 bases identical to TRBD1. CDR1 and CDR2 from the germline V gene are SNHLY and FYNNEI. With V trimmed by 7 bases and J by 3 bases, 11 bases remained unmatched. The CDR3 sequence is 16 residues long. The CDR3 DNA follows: TGTGCCAGCACAGAACAGGGGGTACTAAGCTACAATGAGCAGTTCTTC. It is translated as CASTEQGVLSYNEQFF.

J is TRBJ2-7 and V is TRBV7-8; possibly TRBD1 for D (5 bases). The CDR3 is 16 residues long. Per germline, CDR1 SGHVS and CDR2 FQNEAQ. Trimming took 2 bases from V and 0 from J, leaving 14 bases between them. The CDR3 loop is CASSLYQAQGSYEQYF. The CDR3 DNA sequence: TGTGCCAGCAGCTTATACCAGGCGCAGGGCTCCTACGAGCAGTACTTC.

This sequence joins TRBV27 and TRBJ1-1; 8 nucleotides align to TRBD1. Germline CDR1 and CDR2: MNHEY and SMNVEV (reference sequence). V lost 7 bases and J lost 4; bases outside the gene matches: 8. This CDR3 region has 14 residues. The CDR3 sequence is CASTPTGVATEAFF. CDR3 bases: TGTGCCAGCACCCCGACAGGGGTGGCCACTGAAGCTTTCTTT.

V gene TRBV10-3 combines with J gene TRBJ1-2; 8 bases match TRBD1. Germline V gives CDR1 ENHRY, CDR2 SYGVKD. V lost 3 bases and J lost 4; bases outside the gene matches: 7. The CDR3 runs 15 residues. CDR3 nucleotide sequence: TGTGCCATCAGTGATATAGGACAGGGCAGCTATGGCTACACCTTC. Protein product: CAISDIGQGSYGYTF.

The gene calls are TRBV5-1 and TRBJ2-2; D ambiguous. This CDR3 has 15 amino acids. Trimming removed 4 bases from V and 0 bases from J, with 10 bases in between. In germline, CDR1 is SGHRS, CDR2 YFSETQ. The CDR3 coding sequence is TGCGCCAGCAGCACAGAGAGCGCGAACACCGGGGAGCTGTTTTTT. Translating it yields CASSTESANTGELFF.

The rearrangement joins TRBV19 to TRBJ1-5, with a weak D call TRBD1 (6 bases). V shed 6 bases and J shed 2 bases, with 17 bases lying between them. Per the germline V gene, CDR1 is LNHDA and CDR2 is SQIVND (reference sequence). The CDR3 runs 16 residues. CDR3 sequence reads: CASRGTGSIGNQPQHF. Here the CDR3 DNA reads TGTGCCAGTAGGGGAACAGGGTCTATTGGCAATCAGCCCCAGCATTTT.

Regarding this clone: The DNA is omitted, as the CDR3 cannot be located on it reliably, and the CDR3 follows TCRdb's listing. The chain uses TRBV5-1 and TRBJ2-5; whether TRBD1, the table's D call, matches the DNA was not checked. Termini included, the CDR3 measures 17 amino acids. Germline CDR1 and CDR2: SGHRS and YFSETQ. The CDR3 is CASSLALQMSLQETQYF.

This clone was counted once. In DNA, the CDR3 is TGTGCCAGCAGCTACGACAGCGTCTCTGGAAACACCATATATTTT. Amino acids: CASSYDSVSGNTIYF. The V call is TRBV5-4, the J call TRBJ1-3; TRBD1 is a possible D gene (5 bases). Trimming took 3 bases from V and 0 from J, leaving 10 bases between them. CDR3 length equals 15 residues. The germline V gene has CDR1 SGHNT and CDR2 YYREEE (reference sequence).

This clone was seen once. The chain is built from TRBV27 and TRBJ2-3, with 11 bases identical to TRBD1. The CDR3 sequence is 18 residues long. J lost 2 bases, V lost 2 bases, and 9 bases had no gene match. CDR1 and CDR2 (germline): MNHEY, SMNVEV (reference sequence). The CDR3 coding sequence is TGTGCCAGCAGTTTAATGCTTCCGGGACAGGGGGTCACAGATACGCAGTATTTT. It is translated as CASSLMLPGQGVTDTQYF.